One and the same sample provided the 21 T cell receptor beta chains below, sequenced in a study of a mutant IDH1 vaccine in newly diagnosed glioma. Time point given: week 23, last vaccination. Vaccine doses each comprised 300 ug of mutant IDH1 20-mer peptide, with topical imiquimod. For these TCRs, the target antigens are not known. Data came from immunoSEQ multiplex PCR; TCRdb stores just in-frame clones and leaves some out. The table lists about 38,000 clones, 81% of them singletons. Sequenced here: PBMCs, sampled from a glioma patient whose treatment included an IDH1 peptide vaccine. These receptors were obtained from a man between 40 and 49 years old with glioma.

V gene TRBV23-1 combines with J gene TRBJ2-7; D is uncertain. TRBV23-1 has ORF status, its function being uncertain. This CDR3 contains 12 residues. The V gene lost 7 bases and the J gene lost 1 base, with 8 bases spanning the gap. The CDR3 DNA follows: TGCGCCAGCACCCCAAATTCCTACGAGCAGTACTTC. Its translation: CASTPNSYEQYF.

The chain couples TRBV6-4 to TRBJ1-3, with D maybe TRBD1 (6 bases). Germline values: CDR1 MRHNA, CDR2 SNTAGT. The CDR3 is 12 amino acids. V lost 0 bases and J 11 bases, leaving 8 bases between the germline ends. The CDR3, as DNA: TGTGCCAGCAGTGACTCGGGGGGGCCCATATATTTT. Translated: CASSDSGGPIYF.

This chain joins TRBV5-1 and TRBJ2-3, with 9 nucleotides matching TRBD2. The CDR3 runs to 17 residues. Trimming took 4 bases from V and 5 from J; bases not matched to a gene: 14. Germline-derived CDR1 and CDR2 are SGHRS and YFSETQ. The CDR3 DNA sequence: TGCGCCAGCAGCCCCGTCTGGGCGGGAGGGCTCGTAGATACGCAGTATTTT. Protein: CASSPVWAGGLVDTQYF.

This chain connects TRBV14 to TRBJ1-6, with D unclear. The CDR3 consists of 16 residues. Trimming took off 0 bases at V and 6 bases at J, with 12 bases between the two ends. Germline CDR1 and CDR2: SGHDN and FVKESK. CDR3 amino acids: CASSQDLGSFNSPLHF. As DNA, the CDR3 is TGTGCCAGCAGCCAAGATCTTGGCAGCTTTAATTCACCCCTCCACTTT.

The rearrangement links TRBV7-9 to TRBJ2-1; TRBD1 matches at 7 bases. After removal of 5 bases from V and 5 bases from J, the junction contained 6 bases not matched to a gene. The CDR3 loop spans 14 amino acids. The germline gives CDR1 SEHNR, CDR2 FQNEAQ (reference sequence). The CDR3 reads CASSGTGADNEQFF. The CDR3 DNA is TGTGCCAGCAGCGGAACAGGGGCCGACAATGAGCAGTTCTTC.

The rearrangement uses TRBV21-1 and TRBJ2-1; the table's D call, TRBD1, was not checked against the DNA. TRBV21-1 is reported as a pseudogene. The CDR3 length is 18 residues. The CDR3 spells CASSKARRKQGSNNEQFF. The CDR3 DNA reads as TGTGCCAGCAGCAAAGCGCGAAGAAAACAGGGGTCGAACAATGAGCAGTTCTTC.

The chain joins TRBV27 to TRBJ1-2; 8 bases align to TRBD1. The ends lost 7 bases at V and 5 bases at J; junction bases unmatched: 9. The germline CDR1 and CDR2 sequences are MNHEY and SMNVEV (reference sequence). This CDR3 comprises 14 residues. DNA for the CDR3: TGTGCCAGCACTAGGACAGGGCGGGCGTATGGCTACACCTTC. It codes for CASTRTGRAYGYTF.

CDR3 sequence (DNA): TGTGCCAGTAGTATTGACGGGACGACTCATTATGGCTACACCTTC. Translating it yields CASSIDGTTHYGYTF. The V call is TRBV19, the J call TRBJ1-2; possibly TRBD1 for D (5 bases). The V end lost 3 bases, the J end lost 5 bases, and 16 bases lay between the germline ends. Looked up from germline, CDR1 is LNHDA and CDR2 is SQIVND (reference sequence). The CDR3 contains 15 residues. The variable domain in full, completed from reference TRBV19 and TRBJ1-2, reads DGGITQSPKYLFRKEGQNVTLSCEQNLNHDAMYWYRQDPGQGLRLIYYSQIVNDFQKGDIAEGYSVSREKKESFPLTVTSAQKNPTAFYLCASSIDGTTHYGYTFGSGTRLTVV.

The chain recombines TRBV6-5 with TRBJ2-5; the D is unclear. The V and J ends lost 5 bases and 7 bases respectively, with 8 bases between them. The CDR3 totals 11 residues. The V gene's germline CDR1 is MNHEY and CDR2 SVGAGI. The CDR3 spells CASSVAWTQYF. CDR3 DNA: TGTGCCAGCAGTGTTGCCTGGACCCAGTACTTC.

This sequence joins TRBV25-1 and TRBJ2-7; D may match TRBD1 or TRBD2 (5 bases each). The CDR3 is 14 residues long. Trimming took off 5 bases at V and 5 bases at J, with 16 bases between the two ends. In germline, CDR1 is MGHDK, CDR2 SYGVNS. In DNA, the CDR3 is TGTGCCAGCAGTAGGGGACCCCCTAGAGACGAGCAGTACTTC. Amino acids: CASSRGPPRDEQYF.

V is TRBV7-2 and J is TRBJ1-2, with D perhaps matching TRBD1 (5 bases). The ends were cut back, 2 bases at V and 3 bases at J, with 16 bases in the middle. The CDR3 is 16 amino acids. Germline assignment: CDR1 SGHTA and CDR2 FQGNSA. CDR3 residues: CASSLLGGLRDYGYTF. Here the CDR3 DNA reads TGTGCCAGCAGCTTACTGGGGGGGTTACGGGACTATGGCTACACCTTC.

The V and J genes are TRBV5-1 and TRBJ1-1; no clear D gene. Germline V gives CDR1 SGHRS, CDR2 YFSETQ. The V end lost 0 bases, the J end lost 1 base, and 19 bases lay between the germline ends. The CDR3 length is 18 residues. CDR3 region: CASSLVVARQWRNTEAFF. DNA of the CDR3: TGCGCCAGCAGCTTGGTAGTGGCGCGCCAATGGAGGAACACTGAAGCTTTCTTT.

DNA of the CDR3: TGTGCCAGCAAAGAACAGGAGACTAACACCGGGGAGCTGTTTTTT. It is translated as CASKEQETNTGELFF. The V gene is TRBV19, the J gene TRBJ2-2, with D perhaps TRBD1 (5 bases). This CDR3 is built from 15 residues. Germline V lookup: CDR1 LNHDA, CDR2 SQIVND (reference sequence). Trimming pared 9 bases from V and 2 bases from J, leaving 16 bases between.

The chain carries TRBV19 and TRBJ1-5, with D maybe TRBD1 (5 bases). V shed 5 bases and J shed 2 bases, with 16 bases lying between them. The CDR3 runs 16 residues. Germline V gives CDR1 LNHDA, CDR2 SQIVND (reference sequence). The CDR3 nucleotides are TGTGCCAGTAGTCCTGCTAGAGGGGCGGGCAATCAGCCCCAGCATTTT. It specifies CASSPARGAGNQPQHF. Full variable domain (missing parts from reference TRBV19 and TRBJ1-5): DGGITQSPKYLFRKEGQNVTLSCEQNLNHDAMYWYRQDPGQGLRLIYYSQIVNDFQKGDIAEGYSVSREKKESFPLTVTSAQKNPTAFYLCASSPARGAGNQPQHFGDGTRLSIL.

This rearrangement joins TRBV5-1 to TRBJ1-1; no clear D. Trimming shortened V by 1 base and J by 1 base, and 8 bases separated the two germline ends. Germline assignment: CDR1 SGHRS and CDR2 YFSETQ. The CDR3 spans 14 residues. CDR3 nucleotide sequence: TGCGCCAGCAGCTTGCTAGGGAAGAACACTGAAGCTTTCTTT. Translated: CASSLLGKNTEAFF.

This chain connects TRBV14 to TRBJ2-1, with D maybe TRBD2 (6 bases). The CDR3 runs 16 residues. Germline V CDR1 and CDR2: SGHDN, FVKESK. The V and J ends lost 0 bases and 6 bases respectively, with 15 bases between them. CDR3 sequence: CASSQDRLAFSNEQFF. The CDR3 nucleotides are TGTGCCAGCAGCCAAGATCGGCTAGCGTTTTCCAATGAGCAGTTCTTC.

This sequence joins TRBV7-2 and TRBJ1-1; tentative D call: TRBD1 (6 bases). Trimming left V 4 bases short and J 2 bases short, with 17 bases between. Germline CDR1 and CDR2: SGHTA and FQGNSA. The CDR3 has 16 residues. CDR3: CASSSGRGWGNTEAFF. The CDR3 DNA follows: TGTGCCAGCAGCTCGGGCAGGGGCTGGGGAAACACTGAAGCTTTCTTT. The variable domain in full, with the rest retrieved from reference TRBV7-2 and TRBJ1-1, is GAGVSQSPSNKVTEKGKDVELRCDPISGHTALYWYRQSLGQGLEFLIYFQGNSAPDKSGLPSDRFSAERTGGSVSTLTIQRTQQEDSAVYLCASSSGRGWGNTEAFFGQGTRLTVV.

This rearrangement joins TRBV7-8 to TRBJ2-3; 13 positions match TRBD2. CDR1 and CDR2 from the germline V gene are SGHVS and FQNEAQ. Germline trimming cut 2 bases from V and 3 bases from J; bases unmatched to any gene: 2. This CDR3 has 16 amino acids. The CDR3 here is CASSLRGLAGTDTQYF. In nucleotides, the CDR3 is TGTGCCAGCAGCTTAAGGGGACTAGCGGGGACAGATACGCAGTATTTT.

The chain employs TRBV7-2 and TRBJ1-2; D remains unclear. The CDR3 spans 12 residues. The V end was cut by 6 bases, the J end by 5 bases, with 10 bases between. Germline assignment: CDR1 SGHTA and CDR2 FQGNSA. CDR3 DNA: TGTGCCAGCAGGGGTAGGGCTTATGGCTACACCTTC. It encodes CASRGRAYGYTF.

The V gene is TRBV28, the J gene TRBJ1-4; TRBD1 agrees at 9 bases. V shed 10 bases, J shed 8 bases, and the junction held 17 bases outside the gene matches. Germline values: CDR1 MDHEN, CDR2 SYDVKM. The CDR3 runs to 16 residues. The CDR3 reads CAISSDRGPRREKLFF. In nucleotides, the CDR3 is TGTGCCATCAGCTCGGACAGGGGACCTCGTCGGGAAAAACTGTTTTTT.

The chain uses TRBV5-1 and TRBJ2-3; D is uncertain. The CDR3 is made up of 13 amino acids. The ends were cut back, 0 bases at V and 5 bases at J, with 7 bases in the middle. Germline V gene lookup returns CDR1 SGHRS and CDR2 YFSETQ. The CDR3 DNA follows: TGCGCCAGCAGCTTGGGGGTAGGAGATACGCAGTATTTT. Its translation is CASSLGVGDTQYF.